Below are 8 T cell receptor beta chains sequenced from a single sample in a study of CD8 T cells in Susac syndrome. Random hexamers served to reverse transcribe roughly 0.5 to 1 ug RNA. TCRdb processed the immunoSEQ multiplex PCR reads anew with MiXCR; each CDR3 protein has one entry. The data show around 100,000 distinct CDR3 sequences, about 96% seen once. Input material: CD8+ T cells from PBMCs. The receptors come from a human donor with Susac syndrome.

The rearrangement links TRBV5-1 to TRBJ2-3; 8 nucleotides agree with TRBD2. The CDR3 loop spans 15 amino acids. CDR1 is SGHRS, CDR2 YFSETQ, per germline. Trimming cost V 4 bases and J 3 bases; bases outside gene matches: 7. CDR3 DNA sequence: TGCGCCAGCAGCCCGGTCGCTAGCGGGACAGATACGCAGTATTTT. Its translation is CASSPVASGTDTQYF.

The chain employs TRBV13 and TRBJ2-1; D might be TRBD1 (5 bases). This CDR3 spans 13 amino acids. V shed 5 bases and J shed 7 bases, with 12 bases lying between them. Germline V gene sequence: CDR1 PRHDT, CDR2 FYEKMQ (reference sequence). The CDR3 here is CASSPSTANEQFF. CDR3 DNA sequence: TGTGCCAGCAGCCCCTCGACAGCAAATGAGCAGTTCTTC.

The chain has TRBV15 and TRBJ2-1; 10 positions match TRBD1. Germline V gives CDR1 LNHNV, CDR2 YYDKDF (reference sequence). Losses at the gene ends were 8 bases for V and 8 bases for J; bases not matched to a gene: 6. This CDR3 has 13 residues. CDR3 sequence reads: CATGDRGVDEQFF. For the CDR3, the DNA is TGTGCCACCGGGGACAGGGGTGTCGATGAGCAGTTCTTC.

The J gene is TRBJ2-3, the V gene TRBV2; D is perhaps TRBD2 (5 bases). Germline CDR1 and CDR2: SNHLY and FYNNEI. CDR3 length: 14 residues. Trimming shortened V by 10 bases and J by 3 bases, and 17 bases separated the two germline ends. The CDR3 loop is CATPPGSSTDTQYF. Written as DNA, the CDR3 is TGTGCCACCCCCCCGGGGTCTAGTACAGATACGCAGTATTTT.

The chain employs TRBV6-4 and TRBJ1-1; unclear D gene. V was pared by 6 bases and J by 4 bases, with 0 bases between. Germline V lookup: CDR1 MRHNA, CDR2 SNTAGT. The CDR3 has 9 amino acids. The CDR3 sequence is CASSTEAFF. The CDR3 DNA reads TGTGCCAGCAGCACTGAAGCTTTCTTT.

The J gene is TRBJ2-7, the V gene TRBV6-1; perhaps TRBD1 as D (5 bases). V was clipped by 6 bases and J by 3 bases, with 18 bases between them. Germline V lookup: CDR1 MNHNS, CDR2 SASEGT. The CDR3 is 15 amino acids. The CDR3 DNA sequence: TGTGCCAGCAGCGGCGCATCTGGGGCCCGCTACGAGCAGTACTTC. Translating it yields CASSGASGARYEQYF.

This chain uses TRBV5-1 with TRBJ1-2; D unclear. The CDR3 sequence is 14 residues long. Trimming stripped 3 bases from V and 5 bases from J, with 14 bases between. CDR1 SGHRS and CDR2 YFSETQ come from the germline V gene. The CDR3 DNA reads TGCGCCAGCAGCTCTTCAGGACCCGGATATGGCTACACCTTC. Its protein is CASSSSGPGYGYTF.

The CDR3 loop is CATSRGSDSTNEQFF. The CDR3 nucleotides are TGTGCCACCAGCAGAGGTTCGGACAGTACCAATGAGCAGTTCTTC. The chain recombines TRBV15 with TRBJ2-1; weak D call: TRBD1 (6 bases). V lost 1 base to trimming and J lost 6 bases, with 13 bases between them. The germline gives CDR1 LNHNV, CDR2 YYDKDF (reference sequence). The CDR3 has 15 amino acids. Supplemented by reference TRBV15 and TRBJ2-1, the full variable domain reads DAMVIQNPRYQVTQFGKPVTLSCSQTLNHNVMYWYQQKSSQAPKLLFHYYDKDFNNEADTPDNFQSRRPNTSFCFLDIRSPGLGDTAMYLCATSRGSDSTNEQFFGPGTRLTVL.